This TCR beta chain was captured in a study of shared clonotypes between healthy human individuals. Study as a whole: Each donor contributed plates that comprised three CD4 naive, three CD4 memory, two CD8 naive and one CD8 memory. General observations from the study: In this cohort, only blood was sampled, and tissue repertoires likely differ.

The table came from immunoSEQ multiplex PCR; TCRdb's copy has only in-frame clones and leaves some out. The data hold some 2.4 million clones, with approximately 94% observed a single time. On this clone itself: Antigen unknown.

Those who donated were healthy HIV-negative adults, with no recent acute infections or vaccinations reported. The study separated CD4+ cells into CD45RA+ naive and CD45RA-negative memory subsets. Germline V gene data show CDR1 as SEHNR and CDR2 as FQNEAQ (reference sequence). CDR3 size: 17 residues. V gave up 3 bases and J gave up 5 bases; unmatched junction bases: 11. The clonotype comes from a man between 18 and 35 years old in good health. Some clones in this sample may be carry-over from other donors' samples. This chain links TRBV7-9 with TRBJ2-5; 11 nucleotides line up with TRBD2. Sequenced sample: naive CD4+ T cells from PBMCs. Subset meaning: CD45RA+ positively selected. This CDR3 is CASSFLIAGGHQETQYF. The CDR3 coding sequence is TGTGCCAGCAGCTTCCTTATAGCGGGAGGGCATCAGGAGACCCAGTACTTC.